These T cell receptor beta chains were read from a single sample in a study of T cell responses to AZD1222 COVID-19 vaccine. Assay: immunoSEQ multiplex PCR; the TCRdb copy retains only in-frame clones and omits some. Among over 70,000 clones listed, around 88% were seen once. The specimen comprised peripheral blood, sampled on day 0 of MenACWY control vaccination. All receptors derive from an adult in good health. The CDR3 runs from the conserved cysteine through the conserved F or W. Fields, in order: CDR3 protein, V gene, J gene.

CASSWTGLNEKLFF	TRBV5-1	TRBJ1-4
CASSPGAGELFF	TRBV19	TRBJ2-2
CASSPLTSGGAHTGELFF	TRBV18	TRBJ2-2
CASSLEVRRQDNEKLFF	TRBV7-2	TRBJ1-4
CASSVAANTEAFF	TRBV9	TRBJ1-1
CASSPTNMGGSNQPQHF	TRBV7-6	TRBJ1-5
CASSPRGASTDTQYF	TRBV3-1/TRBV3-2	TRBJ2-3
CAIGTSGATDTQYF	TRBV10-3	TRBJ2-3
CASSQDFVNYGYTF	TRBV3-1/TRBV3-2	TRBJ1-2
CASSPPWDYREQFF	TRBV18	TRBJ2-1
CASSQLAGAYEQYF	TRBV14	TRBJ2-7
CASGRANQPQHF	TRBV12-3/TRBV12-4	TRBJ1-5
CASSSTGGNKGNYGYTF	TRBV19	TRBJ1-2
CASSEEEGAGQPQHF	TRBV6-1	TRBJ1-5
CASRTSGTGGYTF	TRBV7-2	TRBJ1-2
CASSQVAGTGNQPQHF	TRBV4-1	TRBJ1-5
CASSESVRVESYEQYF	TRBV2	TRBJ2-7
CASSQDLTGASNQPQHF	TRBV4-3	TRBJ1-5
CATSNTGGYGYTF	TRBV15	TRBJ1-2
CAWSGAWQTEAFF	TRBV30	TRBJ1-1
CAWGQGDYEQYF	TRBV30	TRBJ2-7
CASSLAGGTKGIQYF	TRBV5-1	TRBJ2-4
CASSPDLLGIQYF	TRBV5-8	TRBJ2-4
CASSLGQGLGYEQYF	TRBV3-1/TRBV3-2	TRBJ2-7
CSDPKGARQPQHF	TRBV29-1	TRBJ1-5
CASSQEWGNTEAFF	TRBV3-1/TRBV3-2	TRBJ1-1
CASSPVGPGTQYF	TRBV7-9	TRBJ2-5
CASSPQAVSYEQYF	TRBV6-4	TRBJ2-7
CASTTQGSSFTIYF	TRBV2	TRBJ1-3
CASSLRGNTEAFF	TRBV3-1/TRBV3-2	TRBJ1-1
CASSPVAGETVTQYF	TRBV5-4	TRBJ2-3
CASSIGGPRRYNEQFF	TRBV19	TRBJ2-1
CASSPSGGRSYNEQFF	TRBV4-3	TRBJ2-1
CASSEQASNEKLFF	TRBV19	TRBJ1-4
CASSLEGTGVYGYTF	TRBV27	TRBJ1-2
CASSPGPSGNTIYF	TRBV7-2	TRBJ1-3
CSASGTTYNEQFF	TRBV20-1	TRBJ2-1
CAWSLGTGGYEQYF	TRBV30	TRBJ2-7
CASSIGDRAGNTIYF	TRBV19	TRBJ1-3
CASSLEGQVLNYGYTF	TRBV7-9	TRBJ1-2
CASRYSNQPQHF	TRBV7-9	TRBJ1-5
CASSDQTATDYEQYF	TRBV14	TRBJ2-7
CASRLISGNTGELFF	TRBV7-9	TRBJ2-2
CASSGGTGPNEKLFF	TRBV6-4	TRBJ1-4
CAWRGQLYGYTF	TRBV30	TRBJ1-2
CASSLTAQGNTEAFF	TRBV7-2	TRBJ1-1
CASSPGQGRSTNEKLFF	TRBV27	TRBJ1-4
CASGSGTGLGYTF	TRBV6-5	TRBJ1-2
CASSSRQGADSPLHF	TRBV11-1	TRBJ1-6
CASSPALSTGVEAFF	TRBV5-1	TRBJ1-1
CASTVLKGTIYNEQFF	TRBV5-6	TRBJ2-1